The 11 T cell receptor beta chains listed next were all sequenced from one sample in a study of blood T cells in healthy people across ages. Using a J-beta primer mix together with a sample-barcoded 5' primer, a second PCR was run for about 6 to 12 cycles. Using its own MiXCR run on the 5' RACE reads, TCRdb lists one record per CDR3 protein. The table lists about 1.4 million distinct CDR3 sequences, around 59% of them singletons. The specimen was blood. The receptors here all came from a man aged 18 to 30 in good health.

A few counts support this clonotype. The chain employs TRBV6-5 and TRBJ2-2; 10 bases align to TRBD2. This CDR3 region has 16 residues. From germline, CDR1 is MNHEY and CDR2 SVGAGI. V trimming: 3 bases; J trimming: 5 bases; junction bases outside the gene matches: 6. CDR3 protein: CASSYGSGGATGELFF. CDR3 bases: TGTGCCAGCAGTTATGGGAGCGGGGGGGCGACCGGGGAGCTGTTTTTT.

The chain is built from TRBV6-2 or TRBV6-3 and TRBJ1-1; perhaps TRBD1 as D (6 bases). CDR3 length: 15 amino acids. The germline V gene encodes CDR1 MNHEY and CDR2 SVGEGT. Trimming stripped 4 bases from V and 4 bases from J, with 16 bases between. The DNA of the CDR3 is TGTGCCAGCAGTTGGGGGGGCCCAGGGCGCACTGAAGCTTTCTTT. It translates to CASSWGGPGRTEAFF.

V and J are TRBV27 and TRBJ2-7, with D perhaps matching TRBD1 (6 bases). The V gene's germline CDR1 is MNHEY and CDR2 SMNVEV (reference sequence). The CDR3 contains 15 residues. V was clipped by 0 bases and J by 1 base, with 10 bases between them. In DNA form, the CDR3 reads TGTGCCAGCAGTTTATCCCAACAGGGATCCTACGAGCAGTACTTC. This gives the protein CASSLSQQGSYEQYF.

The V and J genes are TRBV27 and TRBJ2-7, with TRBD1 matching 7 bases. The J call could be wrong; TRBJ2-5 is a better fit for the DNA end. This CDR3 is 13 amino acids long. CDR1 MNHEY and CDR2 SMNVEV come from the germline V gene (reference sequence). CDR3 in DNA: TGTGCCACCTCCGAGGGGGCCCTAGAGACCCAGTACTTC. Its protein is CATSEGALETQYF.

In its sample, this clonotype was seen a few times. The V and J genes are TRBV9 and TRBJ1-4; no firm D call. CDR1 and CDR2 from the germline V gene are SGDLS and YYNGEE. Trimming stripped 4 bases from V and 4 bases from J, with 14 bases between. This CDR3 has 15 residues. This chain's CDR3 is CASSKDPSRNEKLFF. For the CDR3, the DNA is TGTGCCAGCAGCAAGGACCCTTCACGTAATGAAAAACTGTTTTTT. Full variable domain (missing parts from reference TRBV9 and TRBJ1-4): DSGVTQTPKHLITATGQRVTLRCSPRSGDLSVYWYQQSLDQGLQFLIQYYNGEERAKGNILERFSAQQFPDLHSELNLSSLELGDSALYFCASSKDPSRNEKLFFGSGTQLSVL.

DNA for the CDR3: TGTGCCAGCAGTTCCGACCCGGGTCCCCCTGCAGAGACCCAGTACTTC. Protein product: CASSSDPGPPAETQYF. V and J are TRBV27 and TRBJ2-5; D gene uncertain. In germline, CDR1 is MNHEY, CDR2 SMNVEV (reference sequence). The germline V and J ends were trimmed by 4 bases and 4 bases, with 19 bases remaining between them. This CDR3 region has 16 residues.

This chain uses TRBV6-6 with TRBJ2-7; the D gene is possibly TRBD2 (5 bases). The CDR3 extends over 13 amino acids. CDR1 and CDR2 from the germline V gene are MNHNY and SVGAGI (reference sequence). The V and J ends lost 0 bases and 12 bases respectively, with 15 bases between them. The CDR3 region is CASSYSRSGSPYF. As DNA, the CDR3 is TGTGCCAGCAGTTACTCGAGGTCGGGGTCACCGTACTTC.

The chain employs TRBV4-2 and TRBJ2-7; 9 bases are a match to TRBD2. After removal of 4 bases from V and 6 bases from J, the junction contained 7 bases not matched to a gene. Germline-derived CDR1 and CDR2 are LGHNA and YNFKEQ. The CDR3 runs to 14 residues. CDR3 loop: CASSLTSGATEQYF. CDR3 in DNA: TGTGCCAGCAGCCTGACTAGCGGCGCTACCGAGCAGTACTTC.

The chain recombines TRBV5-1 with TRBJ2-1, with D possibly being TRBD1 or TRBD2 (5 bases each). The CDR3 covers 15 residues. V dropped 0 bases and J dropped 3 bases, with 10 bases sitting between them. The germline V gene encodes CDR1 SGHRS and CDR2 YFSETQ. CDR3 protein: CASSLEGTNYNEQFF. For the CDR3, the DNA is TGCGCCAGCAGCTTGGAAGGGACGAACTACAATGAGCAGTTCTTC.

The chain has TRBV25-1 and TRBJ2-5; D gene uncertain. The J call may be faulty, since TRBJ2-7 better matches the DNA end. The length of the CDR3 is 13 residues. Per germline, CDR1 MGHDK and CDR2 SYGVNS. CDR3 nucleotide sequence: TGTGCCAGCAGTGAATTCGGCCTTTACGAGCAGTACTTC. Protein sequence: CASSEFGLYEQYF.

The chain links TRBV5-1 to TRBJ1-4; TRBD1 aligns across 7 bases. Germline V lookup: CDR1 SGHRS, CDR2 YFSETQ. CDR3 length: 17 amino acids. J lost 0 bases, V lost 3 bases, and 8 bases had no gene match. CDR3 region: CASSSSGTVSTNEKLFF. In nucleotides, the CDR3 is TGCGCCAGCAGCTCTTCCGGGACAGTCTCAACTAATGAAAAACTGTTTTTT.